One and the same sample provided the 31 T cell receptor beta chains below, sequenced in a study of memory CD4+ T cells and cytomegalovirus serostatus. The sort gate was single viable CD3+CD4+CD8-CD45RO+ cells for memory CD4+ T cells. Profiled with immunoSEQ multiplex PCR; TCRdb holds only in-frame clones, not every one. The sample yields tens of thousands of clones, about 73% seen once. The sequenced material came from memory CD4+ T cells from blood. These receptors all come from an adult in good health and CMV-seronegative.

The genes are TRBV9 and TRBJ2-7, with no clear D. The CDR3 loop spans 14 amino acids. Germline V gene data show CDR1 as SGDLS and CDR2 as YYNGEE. V was shortened by 1 base and J by 7 bases, with 15 bases between the two germline ends. For the CDR3, the DNA is TGTGCCAGCAGCGTAAGTGAAACCCCCTGGGAGCAGTACTTC. Translating gives CASSVSETPWEQYF.

This clone was recorded a few times. The chain combines TRBV19 with TRBJ1-1; possibly TRBD1 for D (5 bases). V dropped 3 bases and J dropped 0 bases, with 8 bases sitting between them. From germline, CDR1 is LNHDA and CDR2 SQIVND (reference sequence). This CDR3 has 14 residues. CDR3 amino acids: CASSIRQLNTEAFF. The CDR3 DNA follows: TGTGCCAGTAGTATCCGACAGCTGAACACTGAAGCTTTCTTT.

The chain couples TRBV27 to TRBJ2-6; D is uncertain. Per germline, CDR1 MNHEY and CDR2 SMNVEV (reference sequence). Trimming removed 5 bases at V and 1 base at J, with 9 bases between. This CDR3 has 15 amino acids. CDR3 in DNA: TGTGCCAGCAGTGCTCTACGTTCTGGGGCCAACGTCCTGACTTTC. Protein: CASSALRSGANVLTF.

The rearrangement joins TRBV7-3 to TRBJ1-2; TRBD1 matches 7 bases. V was pared by 4 bases and J by 5 bases, with 7 bases of the junction left unmatched. The CDR3 length is 14 residues. Germline lookup yields CDR1 SGHTA and CDR2 FQGTGA. In DNA, the CDR3 is TGTGCCAGCAGCTCTACACAGGGGTTATATGGCTACACCTTC. Translating it yields CASSSTQGLYGYTF.

The chain uses TRBV15 and TRBJ2-5, with no clear D. Germline CDR1 is LNHNV and CDR2 is YYDKDF (reference sequence). CDR3 length: 11 residues. Trimming removed 0 bases at V and 6 bases at J, with 2 bases between. The chain's CDR3 is CATSREQTQYF. CDR3 DNA: TGTGCCACCAGCAGAGAGCAGACCCAGTACTTC.

The chain uses TRBV30 and TRBJ2-5; no firm D call. Germline V lookup: CDR1 GTSNPN, CDR2 SVGIG (reference sequence). The CDR3 has 11 amino acids. The germline V and J ends were trimmed by 2 bases and 7 bases, with 8 bases remaining between them. The CDR3 DNA is TGTGCCTGGAGTTTCTGGGGGACCCAGTACTTC. It translates to CAWSFWGTQYF.

The rearrangement joins TRBV5-4 to TRBJ2-5; possibly TRBD1 or TRBD2 for D (5 bases each). Germline-derived CDR1 and CDR2 are SGHNT and YYREEE (reference sequence). This CDR3 contains 13 residues. Trimming shortened V by 4 bases and J by 5 bases, and 12 bases separated the two germline ends. CDR3 nucleotide sequence: TGTGCCAGCAGCCTGGGGACCTACGAGACCCAGTACTTC. It translates to CASSLGTYETQYF. Combining the CDR3 with reference TRBV5-4 and TRBJ2-5 gives the whole variable domain ETGVTQSPTHLIKTRGQQVTLRCSSQSGHNTVSWYQQALGQGPQFIFQYYREEENGRGNFPPRFSGLQFPNYSSELNVNALELDDSALYLCASSLGTYETQYFGPGTRLLVL.

This chain joins TRBV2 and TRBJ1-2; the D is unclear. The length of the CDR3 is 16 residues. The V end lost 6 bases, the J end lost 8 bases, and 25 bases lay between the germline ends. Germline CDR1 and CDR2: SNHLY and FYNNEI. This CDR3 reads CASRNGGWKDVKGYTF. The CDR3 DNA is TGTGCCAGCAGAAATGGTGGGTGGAAGGATGTAAAAGGCTACACCTTC.

The chain recombines TRBV27 with TRBJ2-6, with D possibly being TRBD1 (6 bases). Germline CDR1 is MNHEY and CDR2 is SMNVEV (reference sequence). V gave up 5 bases and J gave up 11 bases, with 13 bases separating them. This CDR3 comprises 13 residues. The chain's CDR3 is CASSTGTPDVLTF. Here the CDR3 DNA reads TGTGCCAGCAGTACAGGGACCCCCGACGTCCTGACTTTC.

The V and J genes are TRBV19 and TRBJ1-5, with D tentatively TRBD1 (5 bases). CDR1 and CDR2 from the germline V gene are LNHDA and SQIVND (reference sequence). The CDR3 totals 15 residues. V was cut by 2 bases and J by 2 bases, with 10 bases left in between. As DNA, the CDR3 is TGTGCCAGTAGTATATCCAGGGTAGGCAATCAGCCCCAGCATTTT. Translation: CASSISRVGNQPQHF.

This chain links TRBV5-8 with TRBJ1-1; 7 positions agree with TRBD1. The CDR3 has 16 residues. V shed 4 bases and J 3 bases; nucleotides not matched to a gene: 12. From germline, CDR1 is SGHTS and CDR2 YDEGEE. The CDR3 DNA follows: TGTGCCAGCAGCGCCTACAGGGGCCTGACGGACACTGAAGCTTTCTTT. Its protein is CASSAYRGLTDTEAFF.

The chain is built from TRBV9 and TRBJ2-2; D remains ambiguous. V lost 1 base, J lost 6 bases, and 7 bases lay in between. The length of the CDR3 is 13 residues. Per germline, CDR1 SGDLS and CDR2 YYNGEE. This CDR3 reads CASSVFTAGELFF. The DNA of the CDR3 is TGTGCCAGCAGCGTATTCACGGCCGGGGAGCTGTTTTTT. Filled out from reference TRBV9 and TRBJ2-2, the complete variable domain reads DSGVTQTPKHLITATGQRVTLRCSPRSGDLSVYWYQQSLDQGLQFLIQYYNGEERAKGNILERFSAQQFPDLHSELNLSSLELGDSALYFCASSVFTAGELFFGEGSRLTVL.

The rearrangement uses TRBV19 and TRBJ1-1, with D perhaps matching TRBD1 (6 bases). V was cut by 3 bases and J by 11 bases, with 13 bases left in between. Germline V CDR1 and CDR2: LNHDA, SQIVND (reference sequence). The CDR3 is made up of 12 amino acids. In nucleotides, the CDR3 is TGTGCCAGTAGTATTTGGGGGCGCAGGGCTTTCTTT. It specifies CASSIWGRRAFF. The variable domain in full, with the rest retrieved from reference TRBV19 and TRBJ1-1, is DGGITQSPKYLFRKEGQNVTLSCEQNLNHDAMYWYRQDPGQGLRLIYYSQIVNDFQKGDIAEGYSVSREKKESFPLTVTSAQKNPTAFYLCASSIWGRRAFFGQGTRLTVV.

The rearrangement joins TRBV6-6 to TRBJ2-7, with 8 bases lining up with TRBD1. This CDR3 is 14 amino acids long. Germline V gene lookup returns CDR1 MNHNY and CDR2 SVGAGI (reference sequence). The V gene end was trimmed by 7 bases and the J gene end by 3 bases; junction bases not matched to a gene: 8. The CDR3 reads CASTNDDRGYEQYF. The CDR3 nucleotides are TGTGCCAGCACCAACGACGACAGGGGCTACGAGCAGTACTTC.

The CDR3: CASSVEQGETQYF. CDR3 in DNA: TGTGCCAGCAGCGTAGAGCAGGGAGAGACCCAGTACTTC. The chain recombines TRBV9 with TRBJ2-5; D might be TRBD1 (5 bases). The CDR3 is 13 residues long. Germline-derived CDR1 and CDR2 are SGDLS and YYNGEE. V lost 0 bases and J 4 bases, leaving 7 bases between the germline ends. The variable domain in full, completed from reference TRBV9 and TRBJ2-5, reads DSGVTQTPKHLITATGQRVTLRCSPRSGDLSVYWYQQSLDQGLQFLIQYYNGEERAKGNILERFSAQQFPDLHSELNLSSLELGDSALYFCASSVEQGETQYFGPGTRLLVL.

V is TRBV5-5 and J is TRBJ1-1; D is undetermined. Per germline, CDR1 SGHKS and CDR2 YYEKEE (reference sequence). Trimming removed 6 bases from V and 2 bases from J, with 17 bases in between. The CDR3 spans 15 residues. In nucleotides, the CDR3 is TGTGCCAGCACCGGTTTATGGGCCGCAAACACTGAAGCTTTCTTT. Encoded protein: CASTGLWAANTEAFF.

This clone was picked up a small number of times. V gene TRBV7-3 combines with J gene TRBJ1-6; D is unclear. Trimming took 5 bases from V and 7 from J, leaving 9 bases between them. Germline CDR1 reads SGHTA; CDR2 reads FQGTGA. The CDR3 runs 13 residues. In DNA, the CDR3 is TGTGCCAGCAGCACTCGACCCAATTCACCCCTCCACTTT. As protein: CASSTRPNSPLHF.

The rearrangement uses TRBV6-5 and TRBJ1-4, with D unresolved. The V gene lost 6 bases and the J gene lost 6 bases, with 11 bases spanning the gap. The CDR3 has 13 amino acids. CDR1 and CDR2 from the germline V gene are MNHEY and SVGAGI. The CDR3 DNA follows: TGTGCCAGCAGATACCGCCAAGATGAAAAACTGTTTTTT. Its translation: CASRYRQDEKLFF.

This chain connects TRBV27 to TRBJ2-1; 12 bases match TRBD2. Germline V gives CDR1 MNHEY, CDR2 SMNVEV (reference sequence). Trimming took 1 base from V and 4 from J; bases not matched to a gene: 20. This CDR3 has 22 residues. CDR3 in DNA: TGTGCCAGCAGTTTATACCCCCCACTAGCGGGGGGTACCACCGCTCTTTACAATGAGCAGTTCTTC. It codes for CASSLYPPLAGGTTALYNEQFF.

This clone was recorded only once. The CDR3 coding sequence is TGTGCCAGCAGCTTAACCGCAGGGGGTCCCGGGGAGCTGTTTTTT. The encoded protein is CASSLTAGGPGELFF. The chain carries TRBV11-3 and TRBJ2-2; TRBD1 agrees at 7 bases. The length of the CDR3 is 15 residues. Looked up from germline, CDR1 is SGHNT and CDR2 is YENEEA. V was clipped by 2 bases and J by 6 bases; unmatched bases: 6.

The V and J genes are TRBV28 and TRBJ1-2; possibly TRBD1 for D (5 bases). Trimming took off 2 bases at V and 4 bases at J, with 5 bases between the two ends. This CDR3 contains 12 residues. Germline assignment: CDR1 MDHEN and CDR2 SYDVKM. CDR3 protein: CASSLDSYGYTF. For the CDR3, the DNA is TGTGCCAGCAGTTTAGACAGCTATGGCTACACCTTC.

The rearrangement uses TRBV7-8 and TRBJ2-7, with 8 bases aligning to TRBD1. The CDR3 totals 17 residues. Germline assignment: CDR1 SGHVS and CDR2 FQNEAQ. The V segment lost 1 base and the J segment 3 bases; nucleotides outside the gene matches: 11. DNA of the CDR3: TGTGCCAGCAGCTTAGTCTCGAATGGACAGGGAATCTACGAGCAGTACTTC. It specifies CASSLVSNGQGIYEQYF. Complete variable domain (other parts from reference TRBV7-8 and TRBJ2-7): GAGVSQSPRYKVAKRGQDVALRCDPISGHVSLFWYQQALGQGPEFLTYFQNEAQLDKSGLPSDRFFAERPEGSVSTLKIQRTQQEDSAVYLCASSLVSNGQGIYEQYFGPGTRLTVT.

The rearrangement joins TRBV2 to TRBJ2-5; D possibly matches TRBD1 or TRBD2 (5 bases each). The germline V gene has CDR1 SNHLY and CDR2 FYNNEI. The CDR3 runs 13 residues. Trimming cost V 10 bases and J 3 bases, with 15 bases left between them. The CDR3 protein is CATEGRLEETQYF. The CDR3 bases are TGTGCCACCGAGGGACGGTTAGAAGAGACCCAGTACTTC.

The rearrangement joins TRBV5-1 to TRBJ1-4; D possibly corresponds to TRBD1 (6 bases). Trimming took off 5 bases at V and 7 bases at J, with 15 bases between the two ends. The V gene's germline CDR1 is SGHRS and CDR2 YFSETQ. The CDR3 extends over 14 amino acids. As DNA, the CDR3 is TGCGCCAGCAGAGGGGGGGGTTCGGGTGAAAAACTGTTTTTT. This gives the protein CASRGGGSGEKLFF. Looking up the rest from reference TRBV5-1 and TRBJ1-4 gives the full variable domain: KAGVTQTPRYLIKTRGQQVTLSCSPISGHRSVSWYQQTPGQGLQFLFEYFSETQRNKGNFPGRFSGRQFSNSRSEMNVSTLELGDSALYLCASRGGGSGEKLFFGSGTQLSVL.

The chain couples TRBV28 to TRBJ1-2, with 7 nucleotides matching TRBD1. Per germline, CDR1 MDHEN and CDR2 SYDVKM. V lost 5 bases, J lost 8 bases, and 20 bases stayed unmatched. This CDR3 has 17 residues. CDR3 sequence (DNA): TGTGCCAGCAGTCGCTTAGGGACAGCCCCCAGTAACGGGGGCTACACCTTC. This translates into CASSRLGTAPSNGGYTF.

The gene calls are TRBV7-2 and TRBJ1-5; TRBD1 might be the D (5 bases). V lost 3 bases to trimming and J lost 1 base, with 16 bases between them. The CDR3 length is 17 residues. Germline CDR1 reads SGHTA; CDR2 reads FQGNSA. The CDR3 DNA reads as TGTGCCAGCAGCTTGGGAGGTGGGGGGGGAAGCAATCAGCCCCAGCATTTT. Translation: CASSLGGGGGSNQPQHF. Full variable domain (remainder filled in from reference TRBV7-2 and TRBJ1-5): GAGVSQSPSNKVTEKGKDVELRCDPISGHTALYWYRQSLGQGLEFLIYFQGNSAPDKSGLPSDRFSAERTGGSVSTLTIQRTQQEDSAVYLCASSLGGGGGSNQPQHFGDGTRLSIL.

In its sample, this clone was seen once. The rearrangement links TRBV5-4 to TRBJ2-2; 7 bases are a match to TRBD2. CDR3 length equals 16 residues. Germline V lookup: CDR1 SGHNT, CDR2 YYREEE (reference sequence). The trim removed 3 bases at V and 2 bases at J, leaving 7 bases unmatched. CDR3 sequence reads: CASSSKREINTGELFF. CDR3 nucleotides: TGTGCCAGCAGCTCCAAGCGGGAAATAAACACCGGGGAGCTGTTTTTT.

CDR3 amino acids: CASSFGLSFQETQYF. The CDR3 DNA reads as TGTGCCAGCAGCTTCGGGCTTAGCTTCCAAGAGACCCAGTACTTC. V is TRBV2 and J is TRBJ2-5; D is ambiguous. The CDR3 contains 15 residues. Trimming cost V 6 bases and J 1 base, with 15 bases left between them. Germline V gives CDR1 SNHLY, CDR2 FYNNEI.

The chain recombines TRBV6-5 with TRBJ1-2; no firm D call. Trimming left V 4 bases short and J 6 bases short, with 9 bases between. This CDR3 region has 12 residues. Germline assignment: CDR1 MNHEY and CDR2 SVGAGI. This CDR3 is CASSLREDGYTF. CDR3 bases: TGTGCCAGCAGTTTAAGGGAGGATGGCTACACCTTC.

This clone showed up just a few times. The rearrangement uses TRBV5-1 and TRBJ1-5; possibly TRBD1 for D (6 bases). Trimming stripped 7 bases from V and 2 bases from J, with 13 bases between. CDR3 length: 14 amino acids. CDR1 and CDR2 from the germline V gene are SGHRS and YFSETQ. The CDR3 sequence: CASSKDRRNQPQHF. CDR3 DNA: TGCGCCAGCTCAAAGGACAGACGCAATCAGCCCCAGCATTTT.

V is TRBV5-6 and J is TRBJ2-3; D gene uncertain. There are 16 residues in the CDR3. The germline V gene encodes CDR1 SGHDT and CDR2 YYEEEE. Trimming took off 2 bases at V and 2 bases at J, with 15 bases between the two ends. CDR3 amino acids: CASSFWAALLTDTQYF. The CDR3, as DNA: TGTGCCAGCAGCTTCTGGGCAGCCTTACTCACAGATACGCAGTATTTT.